This TCR beta chain stems from a study of shared clonotypes between healthy human individuals. Study-level information: Three CD4 naive, three CD4 memory, two CD8 naive and one CD8 memory plate were used per donor.

Study-level results: Sharing across four donors was highest in naive CD4 (around 5%) and lowest in memory CD8 (0.4%).

Concerning this clone itself: Its antigen remains unknown.

Assay execution proceeded at the deep level. The authors' processing: Junction-only immunoSEQ sequences carried no quality scores, so filtering differed. TCRdb's copy holds only in-frame clones and misses some; the assay was immunoSEQ multiplex PCR. V and J calls and clone size follow that table, whereas D and trimming were derived from the DNA. The sample records 2 million to 2.5 million clones, 93% being singletons. Trimming took off 4 bases at V and 4 bases at J, with 6 bases between the two ends. Germline V gene sequence: CDR1 MDHEN, CDR2 SYDVKM. CDR3 length equals 12 residues. The specimen sequenced was naive CD4+ T cells from PBMCs. As to subset: CD45RA+ positively selected. The V call is TRBV28, the J call TRBJ2-3; D remains unclear. The TCR comes from a man aged 18 to 30 in good health. Some clones in this sample may be carry-over from other donors' samples. DNA for the CDR3: TGTGCCAGCAGTTCCTCTTCAGATACGCAGTATTTT. Protein sequence: CASSSSSDTQYF. The complete variable domain, with remaining parts taken from reference TRBV28 and TRBJ2-3, reads DVKVTQSSRYLVKRTGEKVFLECVQDMDHENMFWYRQDPGLGLRLIYFSYDVKMKEKGDIPEGYSVSREKKERFSLILESASTNQTSMYLCASSSSSDTQYFGPGTRLTVL.